This TCR beta chain was recorded in a study of OX40 agonist ivuxolimab in advanced cancers. This CDR3 region has 15 residues. V dropped 8 bases and J dropped 6; count of bases not matched to a gene: 8. Germline values: CDR1 LNHDA, CDR2 SQIVND (reference sequence). Method: immunoSEQ multiplex PCR; TCRdb's copy keeps in-frame clones and lacks some. The data contain 70,000 to 95,000 clones, about 87% of them singletons. V gene TRBV19 combines with J gene TRBJ2-1; 12 positions match TRBD2. This TCR derives from an adult with an advanced solid tumor such as melanoma, head and neck, liver or kidney cancer. The material sequenced was CD4+ or CD8+ T cells sorted from blood, taken in a trial of the OX40 agonist ivuxolimab. CDR3 protein: CASGVGLAGINEQFF. The DNA for the CDR3 is TGTGCCAGTGGAGTCGGACTAGCGGGAATCAATGAGCAGTTCTTC.